Following are 5 T cell receptor beta chains from one sample sequenced in a study of shared clonotypes between healthy human individuals. Clones were read by immunoSEQ multiplex PCR, and TCRdb kept only the in-frame ones, dropping some. The data contain about 2.3 million clones, around 93% of them singletons. The sequenced material came from naive CD4+ T cells from PBMCs. This sample's subset: CD45RA+ positively selected. All receptors derive from a man younger than 35 in good health. Some clones in this sample may be carry-over from other donors' samples.

This clone came up once. The chain joins TRBV29-1 to TRBJ1-1; D gene unclear. The CDR3 runs 14 residues. With 7 bases removed from V and 0 bases from J, the gap between germline ends came to 15 bases. Looked up from germline, CDR1 is SQVTM and CDR2 is ANQGSEA. The CDR3: CSARPPALNTEAFF. In DNA form, the CDR3 reads TGCAGCGCTCGACCCCCGGCGCTGAACACTGAAGCTTTCTTT.

The V and J genes are TRBV28 and TRBJ2-1; 10 nucleotides agree with TRBD2. There are 14 residues in the CDR3. CDR1 is MDHEN and CDR2 is SYDVKM in the germline V gene. V shed 10 bases, J shed 8 bases, and the junction held 11 bases outside the gene matches. As DNA, the CDR3 is TGTGCCATCCTAGCGGGAGTCCCCCCCGATGAGCAGTTCTTC. This codes for CAILAGVPPDEQFF.

The CDR3 DNA sequence: TGTGCCAGCAGCCCGGGGACAGGAAAATACACAGATACGCAGTATTTT. Protein sequence: CASSPGTGKYTDTQYF. The rearrangement uses TRBV5-4 and TRBJ2-3; TRBD1 matches 8 bases. Germline V gene lookup returns CDR1 SGHNT and CDR2 YYREEE (reference sequence). The V and J ends lost 4 bases and 2 bases, in that order; junction bases with no gene match: 9. The CDR3 has 16 residues.

This sequence joins TRBV28 and TRBJ2-7; 8 bases line up with TRBD2. This CDR3 is 16 amino acids long. The V and J ends lost 8 bases and 2 bases, in that order; junction bases with no gene match: 14. The germline CDR1 and CDR2 sequences are MDHEN and SYDVKM. CDR3 sequence (DNA): TGTGCCAGCCTCCGACCAGGGGCTAGCGGGCCCTACGAGCAGTACTTC. As protein: CASLRPGASGPYEQYF.

The chain joins TRBV28 to TRBJ2-1; D unclear. Germline-derived CDR1 and CDR2 are MDHEN and SYDVKM. Trimming took 3 bases from V and 0 from J, leaving 9 bases between them. The CDR3 consists of 15 residues. The CDR3 bases are TGTGCCAGCAGTTTGGGCGAGAGCTCCTACAATGAGCAGTTCTTC. Amino acid sequence: CASSLGESSYNEQFF.